The 21 T cell receptor beta chains presented below share a single source sample, sequenced in a study of monozygotic twins with inflammatory bowel disease. TCRdb re-called the 5' RACE reads; every CDR3 protein appears as one record, without DNA. There are some 400,000 distinct CDR3 sequences in the sample, with 2% to 2.5% held by the top ten. The sample was blood. All receptors derive from a human donor with ulcerative colitis or Crohn's disease, or a healthy co-twin of an affected twin (not recorded which).

The V call is TRBV5-6, the J call TRBJ2-3; checking the TCRdb D call of TRBD1 is not possible without DNA. This CDR3 is built from 16 residues. CDR1 SGHDT and CDR2 YYEEEE come from the germline V gene. CDR3 sequence reads: CASSFTTTGLADTQYF.

This chain links TRBV18 with TRBJ1-1; TCRdb selects TRBD1, and the lack of DNA leaves this call unchecked. CDR1 and CDR2 from the germline V gene are KGHSH and LQKENI. This CDR3 comprises 14 residues. The CDR3 loop reads CASSGQGVNTEAFF. The full variable domain, rest sourced from reference TRBV18 and TRBJ1-1, is NAGVMQNPRHLVRRRGQEARLRCSPMKGHSHVYWYRQLPEEGLKFMVYLQKENIIDESGMPKERFSAEFPKEGPSILRIQQVVRGDSAAYFCASSGQGVNTEAFFGQGTRLTVV.

The chain uses TRBV7-9 and TRBJ2-3; with no DNA, the TCRdb D assignment of TRBD2 cannot be verified. The CDR3 runs to 16 residues. CDR1 is SEHNR and CDR2 is FQNEAQ in the germline V gene (reference sequence). This CDR3 is CASSRYSGSEADTQYF.

Here the CDR3 reads CASSSNYRGQNEQFF. The genes are TRBV5-5 and TRBJ2-1; TCRdb's D call, TRBD1, is unchecked because there is no DNA. The CDR3 sequence is 15 residues long. Per the germline V gene, CDR1 is SGHKS and CDR2 is YYEKEE (reference sequence).

This chain joins TRBV25-1 and TRBJ2-2; as DNA is missing, the TRBD1 call by TCRdb cannot be tested. This CDR3 has 15 residues. Per germline, CDR1 MGHDK and CDR2 SYGVNS. The CDR3 region is CASSEPLRDRGKMFF.

This chain connects TRBV18 to TRBJ2-7; there is no DNA to check the TCRdb D call of TRBD2. Germline V lookup: CDR1 KGHSH, CDR2 LQKENI. The CDR3 contains 17 residues. CDR3: CASSPRASGRRSYEQYF. Complete variable domain (other parts from reference TRBV18 and TRBJ2-7): NAGVMQNPRHLVRRRGQEARLRCSPMKGHSHVYWYRQLPEEGLKFMVYLQKENIIDESGMPKERFSAEFPKEGPSILRIQQVVRGDSAAYFCASSPRASGRRSYEQYFGPGTRLTVT.

The chain joins TRBV28 to TRBJ2-3; TCRdb's D call of TRBD1 is untestable without DNA. The CDR3 has 13 amino acids. The germline gives CDR1 MDHEN, CDR2 SYDVKM. The CDR3 protein is CASSRTGSHTQYF.

The V gene is TRBV20-1, the J gene TRBJ2-3. The germline V gene encodes CDR1 DFQATT and CDR2 SNEGSKA (reference sequence). This CDR3 contains 13 residues. This chain's CDR3 is CSAPEWSADTQYF.

This chain connects TRBV5-6 to TRBJ2-3; the TRBD1 assignment by TCRdb is unverifiable without DNA. In germline, CDR1 is SGHDT, CDR2 YYEEEE. The CDR3 contains 16 residues. CDR3 region: CASRSRILMITDTQYF.

The chain couples TRBV7-9 to TRBJ2-7; with no DNA, the TCRdb D assignment of TRBD1 cannot be verified. Germline V gives CDR1 SEHNR, CDR2 FQNEAQ (reference sequence). The CDR3 is 12 amino acids. The CDR3 sequence: CASSSQGSEQYF.

J is TRBJ2-7 and V is TRBV6-5. CDR1 and CDR2 (germline): MNHEY, SVGAGI. The CDR3 is 12 amino acids. The CDR3 region is CASSSIIHEQYF.

This rearrangement joins TRBV18 to TRBJ2-4; TCRdb gives TRBD1 as the D gene, but with no DNA this cannot be confirmed. This CDR3 is 14 amino acids long. Germline loops: CDR1 KGHSH, CDR2 LQKENI. The CDR3 spells CASSPGQGQNIQYF.

J is TRBJ2-1 and V is TRBV5-6; the D call of TRBD2 rests on TCRdb alone, since no DNA is present to check it. This CDR3 has 14 residues. CDR1 and CDR2 (germline): SGHDT, YYEEEE. The chain's CDR3 is CASSWWGTYNEQFF.

The CDR3: CASSYRTGSSDTQYF. The V call is TRBV27, the J call TRBJ2-3; TCRdb's assignment of TRBD1 cannot be checked, as there is no DNA. In germline, CDR1 is MNHEY, CDR2 SMNVEV (reference sequence). The CDR3 spans 15 residues.

The J gene is TRBJ1-2, the V gene TRBV6-5. CDR3 length: 17 residues. Germline V gene lookup returns CDR1 MNHEY and CDR2 SVGAGI. The CDR3 here is CASSYSGRGGNPYGYTF.

This chain uses TRBV20-1 with TRBJ2-1; TCRdb designates TRBD2, a call that cannot be tested without DNA. The CDR3 loop spans 14 amino acids. Germline lookup yields CDR1 DFQATT and CDR2 SNEGSKA (reference sequence). CDR3 residues: CSGALAGVENEQFF.

The CDR3 is CASIQGGYGYTF. This chain uses TRBV6-6 with TRBJ1-2; absent DNA, TCRdb's TRBD1 call cannot be checked. The CDR3 runs 12 residues. Germline V gene lookup returns CDR1 MNHNY and CDR2 SVGAGI (reference sequence).

This sequence joins TRBV10-3 and TRBJ1-1; with no DNA, the TCRdb D assignment of TRBD1 cannot be verified. CDR3 length: 17 amino acids. Germline assignment: CDR1 ENHRY and CDR2 SYGVKD. CDR3 loop: CAISGQELYRGVTEAFF.

CDR3 residues: CASSQTDGSNYGYTF. The chain recombines TRBV4-1 with TRBJ1-2. The CDR3 runs 15 residues. Germline values: CDR1 MGHRA, CDR2 YSYEKL.

This chain uses TRBV4-1 with TRBJ2-3; the TCRdb call, TRBD1, lacks DNA for checking. CDR3 length: 17 amino acids. From germline, CDR1 is MGHRA and CDR2 YSYEKL. CDR3 amino acids: CASSQVGGGPPTDTQYF.

This chain links TRBV11-2 with TRBJ2-5; the D call from TCRdb, TRBD1, cannot be confirmed without DNA. The CDR3 spans 15 residues. Germline CDR1 SGHAT, CDR2 FQNNGV. The CDR3 sequence is CASSSWQGRGETQYF.